This entry is about one T cell receptor (beta chain). The antigen is unknown. A second PCR, run for about 7 to 11 cycles, used a sample-barcoded 5' primer plus a J-beta primer mix. Every individual sample yielded 2.5 million or more paired-end reads (each containing CDR3). TCRdb passed the 5' RACE reads through MiXCR, listing each CDR3 protein once. The sample lists about 580,000 distinct CDR3 sequences; 45% to 55% were seen once. Per germline, CDR1 MNHNS and CDR2 SASEGT. The germline V and J ends were trimmed by 8 bases and 1 base, with 14 bases remaining between them. The CDR3 spans 14 residues. The data were obtained in a study of blood T cells in healthy people across ages. General study points: Higher diversity and more naive CD4+ cells were features of long-lived donors, compared to aged donors.

The sequence derives from a man aged 80 or over in good health. The genes are TRBV6-1 and TRBJ1-1, with TRBD1 as a possible D gene (6 bases). The sequenced sample was blood. CDR3: CASPRGAQNTEAFF. In DNA form, the CDR3 reads TGTGCCAGCCCTAGGGGGGCGCAGAACACTGAAGCTTTCTTT.